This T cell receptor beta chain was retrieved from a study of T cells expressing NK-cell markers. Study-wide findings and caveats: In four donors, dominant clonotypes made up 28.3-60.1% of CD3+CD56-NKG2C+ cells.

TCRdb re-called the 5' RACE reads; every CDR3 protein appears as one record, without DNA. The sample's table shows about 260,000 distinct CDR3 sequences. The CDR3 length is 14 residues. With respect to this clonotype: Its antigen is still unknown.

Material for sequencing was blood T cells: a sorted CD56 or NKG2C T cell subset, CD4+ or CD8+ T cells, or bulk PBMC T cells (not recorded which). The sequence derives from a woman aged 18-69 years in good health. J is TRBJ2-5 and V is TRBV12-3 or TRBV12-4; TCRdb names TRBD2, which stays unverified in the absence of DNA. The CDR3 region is CASSDGSGGETQYF.